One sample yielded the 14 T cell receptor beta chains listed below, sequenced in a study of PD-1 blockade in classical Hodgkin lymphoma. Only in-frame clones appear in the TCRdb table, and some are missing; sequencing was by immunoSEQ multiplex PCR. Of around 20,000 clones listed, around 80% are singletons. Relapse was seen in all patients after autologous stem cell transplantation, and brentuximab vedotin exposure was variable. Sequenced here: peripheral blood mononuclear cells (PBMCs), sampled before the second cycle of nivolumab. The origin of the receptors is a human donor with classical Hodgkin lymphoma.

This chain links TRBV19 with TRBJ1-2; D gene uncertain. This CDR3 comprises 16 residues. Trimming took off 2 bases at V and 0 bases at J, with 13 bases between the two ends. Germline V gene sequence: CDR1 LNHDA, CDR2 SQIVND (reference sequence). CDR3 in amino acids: CASSIPGSGANYGYTF. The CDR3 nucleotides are TGTGCCAGTAGTATACCGGGGAGTGGTGCTAACTATGGCTACACCTTC.

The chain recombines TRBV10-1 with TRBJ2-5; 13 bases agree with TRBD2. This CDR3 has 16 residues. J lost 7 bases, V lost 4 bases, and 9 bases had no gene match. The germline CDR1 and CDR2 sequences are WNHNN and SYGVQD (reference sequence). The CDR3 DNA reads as TGCGCCAGCAGTGCTGGACTAGCGGGAGCAACTGGGACCCAGTACTTC. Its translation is CASSAGLAGATGTQYF.

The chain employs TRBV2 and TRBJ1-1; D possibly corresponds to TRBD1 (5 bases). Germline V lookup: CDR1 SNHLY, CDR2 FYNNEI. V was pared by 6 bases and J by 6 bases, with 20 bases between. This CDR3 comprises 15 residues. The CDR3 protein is CASRTGTYTYPEAFF. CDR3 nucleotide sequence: TGTGCCAGCAGGACCGGGACTTACACTTATCCTGAAGCTTTCTTT.

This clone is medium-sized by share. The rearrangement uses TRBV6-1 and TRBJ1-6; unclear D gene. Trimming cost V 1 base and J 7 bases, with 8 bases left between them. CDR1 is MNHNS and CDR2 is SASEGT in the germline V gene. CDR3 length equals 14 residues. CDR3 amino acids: CASSEVAVNSPLHF. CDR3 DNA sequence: TGTGCCAGCAGTGAAGTCGCCGTCAATTCACCCCTCCACTTT.

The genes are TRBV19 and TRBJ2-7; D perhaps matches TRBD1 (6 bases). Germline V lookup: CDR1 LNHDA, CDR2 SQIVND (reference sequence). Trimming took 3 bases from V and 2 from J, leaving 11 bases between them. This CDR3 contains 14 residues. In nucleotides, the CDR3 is TGTGCCAGTAGTATCCAGGGGTCGACCTACGAGCAGTACTTC. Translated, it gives CASSIQGSTYEQYF.

The DNA of the CDR3 is TGTGCCAGCAGCTCTAGCGACCAAGAGACCCAGTACTTC. Encoded protein: CASSSSDQETQYF. The V and J genes are TRBV7-2 and TRBJ2-5; the D gene is possibly TRBD2 (6 bases). This CDR3 comprises 13 residues. With 4 bases removed from V and 0 bases from J, the gap between germline ends came to 6 bases. The V gene's germline CDR1 is SGHTA and CDR2 FQGNSA.

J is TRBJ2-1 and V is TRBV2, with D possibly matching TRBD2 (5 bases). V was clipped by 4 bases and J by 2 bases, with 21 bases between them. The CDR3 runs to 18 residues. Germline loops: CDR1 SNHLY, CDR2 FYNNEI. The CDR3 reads CASSVQRRNHPAYNEQFF. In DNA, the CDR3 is TGTGCCAGCAGTGTACAGCGGAGGAATCACCCTGCCTACAATGAGCAGTTCTTC.

In DNA form, the CDR3 reads TGTGCCAGCAGCGAGACTTGCGAGACCCAGTACTTC. Its protein product is CASSETCETQYF. The rearrangement uses TRBV7-2 and TRBJ2-5; D not resolved. Trimming left V 5 bases short and J 5 bases short, with 9 bases between. CDR3 length: 12 amino acids. Germline V gene data show CDR1 as SGHTA and CDR2 as FQGNSA.

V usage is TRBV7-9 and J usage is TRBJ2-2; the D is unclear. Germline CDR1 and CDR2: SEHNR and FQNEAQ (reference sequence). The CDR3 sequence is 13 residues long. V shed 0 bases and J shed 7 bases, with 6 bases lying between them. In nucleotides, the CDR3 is TGTGCCAGCAGCTTAGCATGGGGCGGGGAGCTGTTTTTT. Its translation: CASSLAWGGELFF.

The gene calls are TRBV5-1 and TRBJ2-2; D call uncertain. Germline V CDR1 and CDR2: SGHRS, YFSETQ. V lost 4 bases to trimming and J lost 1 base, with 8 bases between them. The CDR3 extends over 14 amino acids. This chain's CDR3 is CASSLRWNTGELFF. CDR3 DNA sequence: TGCGCCAGCAGCCTGCGGTGGAACACCGGGGAGCTGTTTTTT.

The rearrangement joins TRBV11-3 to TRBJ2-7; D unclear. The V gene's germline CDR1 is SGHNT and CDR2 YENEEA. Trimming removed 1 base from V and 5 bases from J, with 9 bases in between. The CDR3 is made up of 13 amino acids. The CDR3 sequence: CASSLGRHHEQYF. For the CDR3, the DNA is TGTGCCAGCAGCTTAGGCAGACACCACGAGCAGTACTTC.

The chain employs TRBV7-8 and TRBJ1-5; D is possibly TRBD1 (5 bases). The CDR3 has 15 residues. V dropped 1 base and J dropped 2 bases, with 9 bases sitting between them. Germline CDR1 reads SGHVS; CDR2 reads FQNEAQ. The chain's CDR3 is CASSLGGDGNQPQHF. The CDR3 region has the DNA TGTGCCAGCAGCTTAGGGGGGGACGGCAATCAGCCCCAGCATTTT.

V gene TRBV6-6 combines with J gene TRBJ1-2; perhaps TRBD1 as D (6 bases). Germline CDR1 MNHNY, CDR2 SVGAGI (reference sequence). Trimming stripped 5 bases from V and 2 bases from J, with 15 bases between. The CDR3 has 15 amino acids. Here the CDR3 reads CASSTIQGRNYGYTF. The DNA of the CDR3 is TGTGCCAGCAGTACGATACAGGGCCGGAACTATGGCTACACCTTC.

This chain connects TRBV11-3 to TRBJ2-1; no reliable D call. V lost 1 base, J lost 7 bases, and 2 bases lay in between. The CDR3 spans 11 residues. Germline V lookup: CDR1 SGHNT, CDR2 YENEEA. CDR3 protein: CASSLANEQFF. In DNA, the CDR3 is TGTGCCAGCAGCTTAGCGAATGAGCAGTTCTTC.